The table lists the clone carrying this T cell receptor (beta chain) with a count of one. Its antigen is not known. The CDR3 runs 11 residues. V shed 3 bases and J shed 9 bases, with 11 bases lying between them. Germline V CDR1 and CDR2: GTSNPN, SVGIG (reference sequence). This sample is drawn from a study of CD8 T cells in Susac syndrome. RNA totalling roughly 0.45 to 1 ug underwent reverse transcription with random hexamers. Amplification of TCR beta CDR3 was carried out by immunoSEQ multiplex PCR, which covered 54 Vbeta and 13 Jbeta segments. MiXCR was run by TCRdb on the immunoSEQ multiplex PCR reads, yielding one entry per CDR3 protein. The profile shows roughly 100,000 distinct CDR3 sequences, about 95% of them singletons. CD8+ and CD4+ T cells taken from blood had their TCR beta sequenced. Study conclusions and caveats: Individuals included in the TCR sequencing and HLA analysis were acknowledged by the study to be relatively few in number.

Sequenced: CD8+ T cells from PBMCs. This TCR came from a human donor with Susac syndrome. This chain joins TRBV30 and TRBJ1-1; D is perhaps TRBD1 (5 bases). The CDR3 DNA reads TGTGCCTGGAGGGCAGGGTTTCAAGCTTTCTTT. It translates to CAWRAGFQAFF. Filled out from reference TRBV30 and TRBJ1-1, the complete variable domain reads SQTIHQWPATLVQPVGSPLSLECTVEGTSNPNLYWYRQAAGRGLQLLFYSVGIGQISSEVPQNLSASRPQDRQFILSSKKLLLSDSGFYLCAWRAGFQAFFGQGTRLTVV.